These 13 T cell receptor beta chains share one sample of origin, sequenced in a study of blood T cell repertoires in COVID-19. TCRdb's copy holds only in-frame clones and misses some; the assay was immunoSEQ multiplex PCR. The table includes about 150,000 clones, more than 70% detected once. The sequenced material came from peripheral blood. The receptors were sampled from a man younger than 35 with active or convalescent COVID-19.

This chain connects TRBV6-5 to TRBJ1-1, with a weak D call TRBD1 (6 bases). The CDR3 consists of 15 residues. Germline CDR1 and CDR2: MNHEY and SVGAGI. V lost 0 bases to trimming and J lost 1 base, with 9 bases between them. CDR3 protein: CASSYSGGRNTEAFF. The CDR3 coding sequence is TGTGCCAGCAGTTACTCTGGGGGCAGGAACACTGAAGCTTTCTTT.

V is TRBV6-4 and J is TRBJ1-6; D might be TRBD1 (6 bases). Trimming removed 2 bases from V and 0 bases from J, with 14 bases in between. Germline-derived CDR1 and CDR2 are MRHNA and SNTAGT. The CDR3 is made up of 18 amino acids. DNA of the CDR3: TGTGCCAGCAGTGACCCACCGGGACAAAACTCCTATAATTCACCCCTCCACTTT. Protein product: CASSDPPGQNSYNSPLHF.

The rearrangement uses TRBV27 and TRBJ1-5; weak D call: TRBD1 (6 bases). V was pared by 6 bases and J by 3 bases, with 21 bases between. The germline CDR1 and CDR2 sequences are MNHEY and SMNVEV (reference sequence). The CDR3 covers 17 residues. DNA for the CDR3: TGTGCCAGCAGCCCGAGAGTGACAGGTTTTTTCAATCAGCCCCAGCATTTT. Translated, it gives CASSPRVTGFFNQPQHF.

The chain uses TRBV5-1 and TRBJ2-3; D might be TRBD2 (5 bases). CDR1 is SGHRS and CDR2 is YFSETQ in the germline V gene. The length of the CDR3 is 15 residues. V was pared by 0 bases and J by 1 base, with 9 bases between. The CDR3 DNA reads as TGCGCCAGCAGCTTGGACGGGGTTCGCACAGATACGCAGTATTTT. It codes for CASSLDGVRTDTQYF.

CDR3 protein: CASSPPVSGSSYNEQFF. As DNA, the CDR3 is TGTGCCAGCTCACCACCTGTCAGCGGGAGCTCCTACAATGAGCAGTTCTTC. J is TRBJ2-1 and V is TRBV18; 8 bases line up with TRBD2. The CDR3 is 17 amino acids. The V gene end was trimmed by 0 bases and the J gene end by 0 bases; junction bases not matched to a gene: 4. Germline V CDR1 and CDR2: KGHSH, LQKENI.

CDR3 amino acids: CASTRGEANYGYTF. The CDR3 DNA follows: TGTGCCAGTACTCGGGGGGAAGCTAACTATGGCTACACCTTC. The chain couples TRBV19 to TRBJ1-2; TRBD1 might be the D (5 bases). CDR1 is LNHDA, CDR2 SQIVND, per germline (reference sequence). This CDR3 has 14 amino acids. Trimming shortened V by 7 bases and J by 0 bases, and 12 bases separated the two germline ends.

The chain links TRBV6-5 to TRBJ2-7, with 9 bases that match TRBD2. Germline V gene sequence: CDR1 MNHEY, CDR2 SVGAGI. The CDR3 extends over 15 amino acids. V gave up 5 bases and J gave up 0 bases; unmatched junction bases: 5. The CDR3 sequence is CASSRGGGASYEQYF. CDR3 DNA: TGTGCCAGCAGTCGTGGCGGGGGGGCCTCCTACGAGCAGTACTTC.

The chain uses TRBV28 and TRBJ1-2, with D perhaps matching TRBD1 (6 bases). In germline, CDR1 is MDHEN, CDR2 SYDVKM. V dropped 0 bases and J dropped 6 bases, with 11 bases sitting between them. The CDR3 is 14 amino acids. CDR3 nucleotide sequence: TGTGCCAGCAGTTTATGGAAGGGGGTGGATGGCTACACCTTC. Protein: CASSLWKGVDGYTF.

The chain joins TRBV11-2 to TRBJ2-1, with 9 bases fitting TRBD2. Germline loops: CDR1 SGHAT, CDR2 FQNNGV. CDR3 length equals 15 residues. J was trimmed by 8 bases and V by 2 bases; bases with no gene match: 7. The CDR3 spells CASSLNVLAGDEQFF. The CDR3 DNA reads TGTGCCAGCAGCTTAAACGTATTAGCGGGGGATGAGCAGTTCTTC.

CDR3 amino acids: CASRWGGGAIGAKNIQYF. Here the CDR3 DNA reads TGTGCCAGCCGCTGGGGCGGGGGGGCCATTGGGGCCAAAAACATTCAGTACTTC. J is TRBJ2-4 and V is TRBV28, with 9 positions matching TRBD2. The CDR3 has 18 amino acids. CDR1 is MDHEN, CDR2 SYDVKM, per germline. Trimming took 8 bases from V and 1 from J; bases not matched to a gene: 15. Combining the CDR3 with reference TRBV28 and TRBJ2-4 gives the whole variable domain DVKVTQSSRYLVKRTGEKVFLECVQDMDHENMFWYRQDPGLGLRLIYFSYDVKMKEKGDIPEGYSVSREKKERFSLILESASTNQTSMYLCASRWGGGAIGAKNIQYFGAGTRLSVL.

The CDR3 sequence is CASSLNRAVNQPQHF. For the CDR3, the DNA is TGTGCCAGCAGCTTGAACAGGGCAGTAAATCAGCCCCAGCATTTT. V is TRBV11-2 and J is TRBJ1-5, with D possibly matching TRBD1 (6 bases). CDR1 is SGHAT, CDR2 FQNNGV, per germline. V lost 3 bases, J lost 4 bases, and 13 bases lay in between. The CDR3 has 15 amino acids.

This chain connects TRBV5-6 to TRBJ1-1, with a possible D match to TRBD1 (6 bases). CDR1 SGHDT and CDR2 YYEEEE come from the germline V gene. V was cut by 4 bases and J by 0 bases, with 16 bases left in between. The CDR3 sequence is 16 residues long. The CDR3 here is CASSQYREWLNTEAFF. CDR3 DNA: TGTGCCAGCAGCCAGTACAGGGAATGGTTGAACACTGAAGCTTTCTTT.

The J gene is TRBJ1-3, the V gene TRBV10-3, with 7 bases identical to TRBD1. This CDR3 region has 15 residues. Trimming took 4 bases from V and 2 from J; bases not matched to a gene: 5. The germline gives CDR1 ENHRY, CDR2 SYGVKD. CDR3 sequence reads: CAISGQGVPGNTIYF. CDR3 bases: TGTGCCATCAGTGGTCAGGGGGTGCCTGGAAACACCATATATTTT.